The source of this TCR beta chain is a study of cytomegalovirus exposure and HLA in healthy donors (dated 2017 in TCRdb). As for the study more broadly: In an earlier analysis of 587 of the donors, 250 to 300 Gb of sequence data and approximately 100 million unique TCR beta sequences from 150 million to 200 million T cells were reported. Class I and class II HLA loci were covered by the typing at four-digit resolution. Several DR-DQ haplotypes were treated as single units for association and clustering because of strong linkage in the cohort. Among around 400 genotyped donors of the cohort, an average of around 220,000 unique TCR beta nucleotide sequences was sequenced per donor, of which about 18% were non-productive. In addition to the first cohort of about 650 subjects, a separate validation cohort of approximately 120 different subjects was used. Typing coverage differed by locus: A, B, C, DRB1 and DQB1 were typed in about 620-630 donors, DQA1 in roughly 500, DPA1 in roughly 590, and DPB1 in 400 to 480. In a later analysis, previously published TCR beta repertoires from several hundred donors were re-analyzed and high-resolution HLA genotyping was added so that TCR occurrence patterns could be studied. The study combined high-throughput TCR immunosequencing, statistical association of individual TCRs with disease status, and machine learning to predict cytomegalovirus infection status. The genetic ancestry cluster associated with self-reported Caucasian donors included over 80% of the 350 to 500 genotyped donors. The study aimed to test whether cataloging public T cell receptors could reveal signatures of past pathogen exposure. An early release covering around 630 HLA-typed donors comprised approximately 290 gigabases of sequencing data and around 86 million unique TCR sequences. Donor age, sex, ethnicity and CMV serostatus were compiled together with the repertoire data. An earlier analysis of roughly 580 of the donors used high-throughput TCR beta sequencing to judge whether each TCR beta V gene segment behaved as functional or pseudogenic. Rather than using new phenotypic data, the later analysis identified candidate immune exposures from TCR beta sequences and from how often those sequences occurred across donors. A later genetic analysis took genome-wide SNP genotypes for about 55% of the 666 donors and used that subset as a discovery cohort. All discovery cohort repertoires had been generated using a single sequencing platform. The study used immunosequencing to profile the T cell repertoires of several hundred subjects and linked those repertoires to cytomegalovirus serostatus. Overall study outcomes, separate from this receptor: Several of the top co-occurrence clusters appeared to be linked to parvovirus B19, influenza, CMV and Epstein-Barr virus, according to a later analysis. Seventeen rarely observed V segments, including chromosome 9 orphons, were excluded from the earlier analysis of just under 600 of the donors because counts were too low. While some public TCRs were present in many individuals, most TCR sequences turned up only very rarely across donors. Cytomegalovirus status was reported to be diagnosed by the classifier with high specificity and sensitivity in both the original and validation cohorts. Roughly uniform sequencing depth across donors was assumed in presence/absence analyses, although this assumption may not hold. Some IMGT-functional V segments, including TRBV6-2 and TRBV6-3, could not be told apart with the 87-base-pair reads, so those segments were excluded. In a later analysis, most CMV-associated TCR beta chains were found to appear HLA-restricted, with HLA associations seemingly driven largely by CMV exposure. Specific HLA alleles were associated with roughly 17,000 TCR beta sequences at a false discovery rate of 0.05 in a later analysis. A further reported finding was that TCR beta sequences accurately predicted the HLA-A and HLA-B alleles for most subjects in the first cohort. Compared with the approximately 720-donor mean, donors in an Asian-associated ancestry cluster had fewer N-insertions in productive TCRs, according to a later genetic analysis. An association between a missense DCLRE1C variant and V-gene and J-gene trimming of TCR beta chains was found in a later genetic analysis and replicated in an independent cohort. It was suggested by the authors that the approach could potentially be generalized to other disease states and immunological phenotypes. Linkage disequilibrium might explain the correlated functional status among segregating V segments, but an unknown experimental factor could not be ruled out. The study listed 164 TCR beta chains as associated with cytomegalovirus. In vitro tests confirmed that a few of the cytomegalovirus-associated TCR beta chains recognize cytomegalovirus antigens. A group of highly shared sequence variants was considered likely to be a technical artifact of the sequencing pipeline. This cohort had only TCR beta chains sequenced, and the lack of alpha or paired-chain data limited which features could be detected. For the cohort, immune exposure information was limited to CMV serostatus. Because some donors lacked HLA typing at each locus, the association tests relied only on the typed subset. In a later analysis, HLA-associated TCR beta chains showed more clonal expansion and lower generation probabilities than non-associated chains that were equally common. In a later analysis, the rate of TCR association differed among HLA loci, with DRB1 alleles having the most associated TCRs and HLA-C alleles having the fewest. Strong co-occurrence of HLA alleles, especially DR and DQ, made assigning TCR associations to individual alleles difficult. In an earlier analysis of more than 450 of the donors, most TCR beta V segments were observed in productive rearrangements about 87% or about 30% of the time, broadly matching IMGT annotations.

This clone was counted only a few times. Its target antigen remains unknown. No base quality values were provided; no much bigger clone lies one nucleotide off. The method was the immunoSEQ multiplex PCR assay. For the multiplex PCR, a mixture combining 60 forward primers for TCR Vbeta segments and 13 reverse primers for TCR Jbeta segments was used. Amplification of the CDR3 region of rearranged TCR beta genes was performed with a multiplex PCR assay on genomic DNA. The Illumina HiSeq System was used to sequence the amplified TCR beta libraries as 87-base-pair reads. Per the authors' processing: A later analysis tallied some 79 million unique TCR beta chains across the 610 or so repertoires, and some 10 million of those chains were shared by two or more donors. A nearest-neighbor algorithm error-corrected the raw reads and collapsed the reads into unique sequences, merging closely related sequences to remove PCR and sequencing errors. Alignment of CDR3 sequences to IMGT reference sequences was used to assign V, D and J gene segments. For a sequence to be retained, at least a six-nucleotide match to both a V gene segment and a J gene segment was required. Rearrangements were called productive when the CDR3 lacked stop codons and stayed in frame with V and J; all others were non-productive. Following IMGT convention, CDR3 was defined as the stretch from the second conserved V-encoded cysteine up to the conserved J-encoded phenylalanine. The earlier analysis of some 550 of the donors excluded any sequence lacking an unambiguous match to a single V gene segment. In an earlier analysis of approximately 500 of the donors, a V segment was called functional when productive rearrangements were above 56.7%, and segregating when the standard deviation between donors exceeded 5%. A statistical classification framework was developed to diagnose cytomegalovirus status using the catalog of TCR beta chain sequences. A later analysis assigned V and J genes by comparing TCR nucleotide sequences with IMGT/GENE-DB human TR gene sequences. The TCRdist pipeline was used in a later analysis to assign CDR3 sequences and most-parsimonious VDJ recombination scenarios. In a later analysis, each TCR beta chain was defined by its CDR3 amino acid sequence together with its V-gene family, and reads lacking a unique V-gene family were excluded. To address suspected cross-contamination and a sequencing artifact, a later analysis removed under 600 highly shared, low-generation-probability nucleotide sequences. In a later analysis, a clonal expansion index for each public chain was calculated from normalized within-repertoire ranks of inferred template counts. Generation probabilities in a later analysis came from a VDJ recombination model fitted to out-of-frame rearrangements, and those results were checked against IGoR. Hypergeometric tests were used in a later analysis to score TCR-TCR, TCR-HLA and TCR-CMV co-occurrence, with a repertoire-size bias correction applied to the TCR pairs. In a later analysis, false discovery rates were estimated by permuting HLA or CMV assignments 20 times. In a later analysis, co-occurring TCRs were grouped using DBSCAN, and TCRdist sequence similarity was added for clustering within HLA-allele-positive subsets. Repertoires with fewer than 30,000 or more than 120,000 public chains were left out of co-occurrence clustering, as were five repertoires with anomalous nucleotide sharing. TCRdb obtained this table from immuneACCESS and retained in-frame rearrangements with V and J assigned. These tables miss some clones; where compared with another copy, unresolved V genes account for less than half of the shortfall, and the remainder is unexplained. That table gives V, J and clone size, and the DNA gave D and trimming. The sample data list over 85,000 clones, and 7.6% of these were observed just once. The top ten clonotypes cover over 2% of the sample.

V is clipped by 6 bases and J by 4 bases, and the sequence between their germline boundaries is 29 bases long. The CDR3 spans 19 residues, from the cysteine through the phenylalanine. Kept here is only the CDR3 DNA, which spans 57 bases and is read in frame from base 1. CDR1 is given as MRHNA and CDR2 as SNTAGT, both from the germline V gene. In total, 600 or so healthy bone marrow donors made up the cohort. At the time of sampling, every cohort member was nominally healthy, though immune exposures that went unrecorded were likely present. The donor tested CMV seronegative, placing the donor among the 350 to 400 seronegative members of the cohort. A peripheral blood sample was provided by each donor, and peripheral blood mononuclear cells were used for TCR beta sequencing. The Qiagen DNeasy Blood Extraction Kit was used to extract genomic DNA from the blood cell samples.

What was sequenced was PBMCs. Recombination linked TRBV6-4 to TRBJ2-3; the D gene is perhaps TRBD1, on 5 matching bases. The TCR sequence derives from a man aged 45-65 years in good health and CMV-seronegative. In nucleotides, the sequence is TGTGCCAGCAGAAAATGTCTTGCTTGTTTAAGTCAGACAGCAGATACGCAGTATTTT. Translation gives CASRKCLACLSQTADTQYF.